Shown below are 24 T cell receptor beta chains from a single sample sequenced in a study of T cells in women clearing cervical HPV infection. Libraries were prepared by immunoSEQ multiplex PCR; TCRdb keeps only in-frame clonotypes and omits some of them. The repertoire table contains about 48,000 clones. The sample taken for sequencing was blood buffy coat. These receptors all come from a woman aged 18 to 69 with a cervical HPV16 infection that either progressed to CIN3+ or cleared (not recorded which).

As to this clone: From the germline J gene comes the end of the CDR3, since the read stops 3 residues before it. The V call is TRBV29-1, the J call TRBJ1-1; 7 bases are shared with TRBD1. Germline V gives CDR1 SQVTM, CDR2 ANQGSEA. This CDR3 is built from 12 residues. V dropped 3 bases and J dropped 7; count of bases not matched to a gene: 5. CDR3: CSVDRGTFEAFF. The sequenced part of the CDR3 DNA is TGCAGCGTTGACAGGGGGACGTTTGAA.

As for this clone: The observed sequence ends 3 residues before the CDR3 terminus, with the missing tail filled in from the germline J gene. The chain uses TRBV13 and TRBJ2-3, with D possibly matching TRBD2 (5 bases). Per germline, CDR1 PRHDT and CDR2 FYEKMQ (reference sequence). Trimming took off 5 bases at V and 8 bases at J, with 20 bases between the two ends. This CDR3 has 15 residues. The DNA read from the CDR3 is TGTGCCAGCAGCCCGATTCGGACTCCCTCGGTTACG. Translating gives CASSPIRTPSVT. The full CDR3 reads CASSPIRTPSVTQYF.

Incomplete CDR3 DNA: TGCAGTGCGAGGTACGGCACAGATACG. It encodes CSARYGTDT. The whole CDR3 sequence reads CSARYGTDTQYF. This chain links TRBV20-1 with TRBJ2-3; the D is unclear. The read gets to within 3 residues of the CDR3 end, and the germline J gene fills in the rest. Germline V gene data show CDR1 as DFQATT and CDR2 as SNEGSKA (reference sequence). Trimming left V 6 bases short and J 1 base short, with 8 bases between. CDR3 size: 12 residues.

Points on this clone: The read comes to an end 3 residues before the CDR3 does, leaving the germline J gene to fill in the end. The J gene is TRBJ1-2, the V gene TRBV20-1, with D hard to call. The germline V gene encodes CDR1 DFQATT and CDR2 SNEGSKA (reference sequence). V was trimmed by 0 bases and J by 6 bases, leaving 14 bases between them. The CDR3 is made up of 14 amino acids. CDR3: CSARDQVTKDGYTF. The CDR3 bases that were read are TGCAGTGCTAGAGATCAGGTAACGAAGGATGGC.

Of note for this clone: The DNA ends 3 residues before the CDR3 does, and the rest of the CDR3 is filled in from the germline J gene. V and J are TRBV10-1 and TRBJ2-1; 7 nucleotides align to TRBD2. The V gene end was trimmed by 6 bases and the J gene end by 7 bases; junction bases not matched to a gene: 15. The CDR3 spans 16 residues. Germline values: CDR1 WNHNN, CDR2 SYGVQD (reference sequence). CDR3 DNA, as far as it was read: TGCGCCAGCAGCCCCGGGACTACCTTCGGGTTAAATGAG. It codes for CASSPGTTFGLNE. The whole CDR3 is CASSPGTTFGLNEQFF.

The sequenced part of the CDR3 DNA is TGTGCCAGCAGCCCCGACAGGGAGGATCAGCCC. Translation gives CASSPDREDQP. The entire CDR3 is CASSPDREDQPQHF. The V and J genes are TRBV7-9 and TRBJ1-5; 7 bases are a match to TRBD1. The read terminates 3 residues ahead of where the CDR3 ends, so the germline J gene completes it. The germline V gene has CDR1 SEHNR and CDR2 FQNEAQ (reference sequence). The CDR3 has 14 residues. V trimming: 5 bases; J trimming: 5 bases; junction bases outside the gene matches: 6. The whole variable domain, remainder taken from reference TRBV7-9 and TRBJ1-5, is DTGVSQNPRHKITKRGQNVTFRCDPISEHNRLYWYRQTLGQGPEFLTYFQNEAQLEKSRLLSDRFSAERPKGSFSTLEIQRTEQGDSAMYLCASSPDREDQPQHFGDGTRLSIL.

On this clone itself: The CDR3 extends 3 residues past the end of the read, so its final part is completed from the germline J gene. The V call is TRBV28, the J call TRBJ1-2, with D perhaps TRBD1 (6 bases). There are 14 residues in the CDR3. The germline CDR1 and CDR2 sequences are MDHEN and SYDVKM. Trimming removed 2 bases at V and 4 bases at J, with 11 bases between. CDR3 DNA (partial): TGTGCCAGCAGTTTAATTATGGGGGCCTATGGC. This encodes CASSLIMGAYG. The full CDR3 reads CASSLIMGAYGYTF.

To note about this clone: Read sequence stops 3 residues before the CDR3 end, and the germline J gene provides the missing end. The chain links TRBV20-1 to TRBJ2-3; the match to TRBD2 covers 10 bases. Germline V lookup: CDR1 DFQATT, CDR2 SNEGSKA (reference sequence). The CDR3 spans 17 residues. J gave up 2 bases and V 6 bases, and 14 bases lay outside the gene matches. The CDR3 reads CSAPPGGLAGVTDTQYF. The DNA read from the CDR3 is TGCAGTGCCCCCCCGGGTGGGCTAGCGGGAGTCACAGATACG.

As regards this clone: The read ends 3 residues early relative to the CDR3; the germline J gene fills the gap. V and J are TRBV28 and TRBJ2-7; D may be TRBD2 (6 bases). The germline V gene encodes CDR1 MDHEN and CDR2 SYDVKM. Between the trimmed V and J ends, which lost 4 bases and 4 bases, there was a span of 20 bases. There are 16 residues in the CDR3. The CDR3 spells CASSSSVKMAGYEQYF. The sequenced part of the CDR3 DNA is TGTGCCAGCAGTTCCTCCGTCAAGATGGCGGGATACGAG.

With regard to this clone: The CDR3 goes on 3 residues after the read ends, and that part is filled in from the germline J gene. The rearrangement links TRBV5-1 to TRBJ2-3, with TRBD1 matching 8 bases. This CDR3 has 16 amino acids. V shed 2 bases and J 2 bases; nucleotides not matched to a gene: 7. Germline CDR1 reads SGHRS; CDR2 reads YFSETQ. CDR3 protein: CASSFRGLGTTDTQYF. The CDR3 DNA, read in part, is TGCGCCAGCAGCTTCAGGGGGCTAGGGACCACAGATACG.

The CDR3 bases that were read are TGTGCCAGCAAAGACATCAACTATGGC. Residues: CASKDINYG. The whole CDR3 is CASKDINYGYTF. The genes are TRBV6-2 or TRBV6-3 and TRBJ1-2; D is uncertain. The read terminates 3 residues before the CDR3 end, so the remaining end is supplied by the germline J gene. Trimming took 7 bases from V and 2 from J, leaving 8 bases between them. CDR1 and CDR2 (germline): MNHEY, SVGEGT. There are 12 residues in the CDR3.

Concerning this clone itself: The CDR3 end falls 3 residues outside the read, so it is completed with the germline J gene. V is TRBV28 and J is TRBJ2-7; 9 bases map to TRBD1. Germline V gene data show CDR1 as MDHEN and CDR2 as SYDVKM. CDR3 length equals 16 residues. J lost 5 bases, V lost 7 bases, and 15 bases had no gene match. The CDR3 bases that were read are TGTGCCAGCAAGCATTCCGGGACAGGGCCTTTAGACGAG. Encoded protein: CASKHSGTGPLDE. The full CDR3 sequence reads CASKHSGTGPLDEQYF.

A note on this clone: The read gets to within 3 residues of the CDR3 end, and the germline J gene fills in the rest. This chain links TRBV10-3 with TRBJ2-7; D possibly corresponds to TRBD1 (7 bases). CDR1 is ENHRY, CDR2 SYGVKD, per germline. This CDR3 has 14 amino acids. V was shortened by 4 bases and J by 3 bases, with 13 bases between the two germline ends. CDR3 DNA, as far as it was read: TGTGCCATCAGTGTGCCAGGGGGGCTCTACGAG. Translating it yields CAISVPGGLYE. The entire CDR3 reads CAISVPGGLYEQYF.

Points on this clone: The read ends 3 residues shy of where the CDR3 ends; the end is completed using the germline J gene. The chain recombines TRBV10-3 with TRBJ1-5; 11 bases agree with TRBD1. The J segment lost 6 bases and the V segment lost 1 base, leaving 5 bases of the junction unmatched. The germline CDR1 and CDR2 sequences are ENHRY and SYGVKD. This CDR3 contains 16 residues. Partial CDR3 DNA: TGTGCCATCAGTGAGTTTGGGGGACAGGGGGGTCAGCCC. Encoded protein: CAISEFGGQGGQP. The CDR3 reads in full as CAISEFGGQGGQPQHF.

Turning to this clone: The missing CDR3 end, 3 residues past where the read stops, is filled in from the germline J gene. The J gene is TRBJ2-7, the V gene TRBV20-1, with a tentative D call TRBD2 (6 bases). The germline V and J ends were trimmed by 5 bases and 4 bases, with 18 bases remaining between them. Germline assignment: CDR1 DFQATT and CDR2 SNEGSKA (reference sequence). The CDR3 totals 14 residues. The CDR3 bases that were read are TGCAGTGCTCCGGATGGGGGGACTGAATACGAG. It yields the protein CSAPDGGTEYE. The CDR3 reads in full as CSAPDGGTEYEQYF.

With regard to this clone: The read stops 3 residues short of the end of the CDR3; the missing end is completed from the germline J gene. The chain is built from TRBV7-2 and TRBJ2-3; the match to TRBD2 covers 9 bases. This CDR3 comprises 15 residues. V dropped 6 bases and J dropped 4; count of bases not matched to a gene: 8. Germline CDR1 SGHTA, CDR2 FQGNSA. The part of the CDR3 DNA that was read is TGTGCCAGCAGTTCCGGGACTAGCTCCCCAGATACG. It yields the protein CASSSGTSSPDT. The full CDR3 is CASSSGTSSPDTQYF.

CDR3 bases read: TGCAGTGCTGCCGACAGAGATCAGCCC. Translation: CSAADRDQP. The CDR3 in its entirety is CSAADRDQPQHF. V gene TRBV20-1 combines with J gene TRBJ1-5, with a weak D call TRBD1 (5 bases). The CDR3 end is not reached by the read, which stops 3 residues before it; the germline J gene fills it in. V lost 5 bases and J lost 5, with 10 bases in between. Germline V gene lookup returns CDR1 DFQATT and CDR2 SNEGSKA (reference sequence). The CDR3 loop spans 12 amino acids.

Regarding this clone: The sequence runs out 3 residues before the end of the CDR3; the remainder is reconstructed from the germline J gene. The chain recombines TRBV28 with TRBJ2-3, with 7 positions matching TRBD2. J was trimmed by 1 base and V by 7 bases; bases with no gene match: 5. The length of the CDR3 is 14 residues. Germline CDR1 and CDR2: MDHEN and SYDVKM. CDR3 amino acids: CASKSGGGTDTQYF. Incomplete CDR3 DNA: TGTGCCAGCAAATCGGGGGGAGGCACAGATACG.

Note on this clone: The read terminates 3 residues ahead of where the CDR3 ends, so the germline J gene completes it. This chain connects TRBV6-1 to TRBJ1-5, with 7 bases aligning to TRBD1. J was trimmed by 2 bases and V by 4 bases; bases with no gene match: 8. The CDR3 length is 16 residues. Germline values: CDR1 MNHNS, CDR2 SASEGT. The CDR3 bases that were read are TGTGCCAGCAGTGGCCTGACAGGGAATGGCAATCAGCCC. As protein: CASSGLTGNGNQP. The whole CDR3 reads CASSGLTGNGNQPQHF.

On this clone itself: From the germline J gene comes the end of the CDR3, since the read stops 3 residues before it. This chain connects TRBV20-1 to TRBJ2-7; 8 bases map to TRBD1. CDR1 is DFQATT, CDR2 SNEGSKA, per germline (reference sequence). Losses at the gene ends were 6 bases for V and 1 base for J; bases not matched to a gene: 8. The CDR3 is 14 amino acids. The CDR3 protein is CSAPDRGFSYEQYF. The sequenced part of the CDR3 DNA is TGCAGTGCCCCCGACAGGGGATTTTCCTACGAG.

A note on this clone: Sequencing ends 3 residues short of the CDR3 end; the germline J gene provides the rest. The chain combines TRBV20-1 with TRBJ2-7, with D tentatively TRBD1 (6 bases). The germline gives CDR1 DFQATT, CDR2 SNEGSKA (reference sequence). The CDR3 consists of 12 residues. Trimming removed 8 bases at V and 3 bases at J, with 14 bases between. Incomplete CDR3 DNA: TGCAGTCTGAAGGGGGTCATCTACGAG. It codes for CSLKGVIYE. The entire CDR3 protein is CSLKGVIYEQYF.

For this clone: The read terminates 3 residues ahead of where the CDR3 ends, so the germline J gene completes it. V is TRBV7-9 and J is TRBJ1-2, with a weak D call TRBD1 (5 bases). There are 13 residues in the CDR3. V was pared by 1 base and J by 4 bases, with 7 bases between. Germline CDR1 is SEHNR and CDR2 is FQNEAQ (reference sequence). CDR3 sequence: CASSLVQGYGYTF. The sequenced part of the CDR3 DNA is TGTGCCAGCAGCTTAGTCCAGGGCTATGGC.

Comment on this clone: The read falls 3 residues short of the CDR3 end, and the missing part is taken from the germline J gene. The chain combines TRBV29-1 with TRBJ2-7, with D perhaps matching TRBD1 (6 bases). V lost 4 bases, J lost 3 bases, and 19 bases lay in between. The CDR3 runs 15 residues. The germline CDR1 and CDR2 sequences are SQVTM and ANQGSEA. The CDR3 loop reads CSVGLGGPGLYEQYF. The CDR3 bases that were read are TGCAGCGTTGGGCTTGGGGGCCCTGGGCTCTACGAG.

As for this clone: The read terminates 3 residues ahead of where the CDR3 ends, so the germline J gene completes it. The chain is built from TRBV4-1 and TRBJ1-1; possible D gene TRBD1, 6 bases. V dropped 0 bases and J dropped 7 bases, with 12 bases sitting between them. Per germline, CDR1 MGHRA and CDR2 YSYEKL. CDR3 size: 14 residues. Incomplete CDR3 DNA: TGCGCCAGCAGCCAAGATGTAAACAGGGATGAA. Protein: CASSQDVNRDE. The full-length CDR3 reads as CASSQDVNRDEAFF.